This TCR beta chain was captured in a study of human T cells and chemical hapten exposure. Study details: 2% DPC applied to a 2 cm by 2 cm arm area sensitized donors.

Trimming removed 5 bases from V and 2 bases from J; junction bases left unmatched: 6. The CDR3 is 17 amino acids. CDR1 is SNHLY, CDR2 FYNNEI, per germline. This clonotype was observed many times. Time point meaning: patch test 2, 6 weeks after DPC sensitization. Treatment specified: therapeutic diphenylcyclopropenone sensitization with weekly scalp DPC. Patches went on only after blood had been drawn each time. The authors' processing: The number of TCRs in each sample had a median of approximately 90,000 and spanned roughly 23,224 to 750,000. TCRdb itself ran the RACE reads through MiXCR, one entry per CDR3 protein. TCRdb's processing, not the authors' own work, is the source of the V and J calls. The table shows about 82,000 distinct CDR3 sequences, with less than 8.5% occurring only once.

Sequencing was performed on whole blood, taken in connection with sensitization to the hapten diphenylcyclopropenone (DPC). The receptor's source is a woman under 40 with alopecia areata. Some clones in this sample may be carry-over from other donors' samples. The chain has TRBV2 and TRBJ2-6, with 10 bases that match TRBD1. CDR3: CASSIGQGVPGANVLTF. The CDR3 bases are TGTGCCAGCAGTATAGGACAGGGGGTGCCTGGGGCCAACGTCCTGACTTTC. Supplemented by reference TRBV2 and TRBJ2-6, the full variable domain reads EPEVTQTPSHQVTQMGQEVILRCVPISNHLYFYWYRQILGQKVEFLVSFYNNEISEKSEIFDDQFSVERPDGSNFTLKIRSTKLEDSAMYFCASSIGQGVPGANVLTFGAGSRLTVL.